A selection of T cell receptor beta chains follows, all from one sample in a study of T cell changes during pregnancy in multiple sclerosis. Clones were read by immunoSEQ multiplex PCR, and TCRdb kept only the in-frame ones, dropping some. The sample includes about 40,000 clones, about 88% of them seen just once. This material consisted of CD4+ T cells from peripheral blood mononuclear cells, taken in the second trimester of pregnancy. Every receptor here comes from a female donor with multiple sclerosis, enrolled in a pregnancy study. CDR3s include the opening cysteine and the closing phenylalanine or tryptophan. A D gene is named only where the DNA matches it firmly. Clone sizes are given selectively: once, few, many, or a class where the clone is expanded.

TRBJ2-5	-	TRBV29-1	TRBD1	TGCAGCGTTGAACCCCTGGGACAGCAAGAGACCCAGTACTTC	CSVEPLGQQETQYF
TRBJ2-5	-	TRBV19	-	TGTGCCAGTAGTATAGATTCCGGGGTGGAGACCCAGTACTTC	CASSIDSGVETQYF
TRBJ2-7	-	TRBV19	-	TGTGCCAGTAGTATAAACCAGGGTCGCTCCGAGCAGTACTTC	CASSINQGRSEQYF
TRBJ2-7	-	TRBV2	-	TGTGCCAGCAGCCCGGCGCGGGGAGTTATCTACGAGCAGTACTTC	CASSPARGVIYEQYF
TRBJ1-1	-	TRBV12-5	-	TGTGCTAGTGGTTTGGTACTCGGAGGGGAGAAGACTGAAGCTTTCTTT	CASGLVLGGEKTEAFF
TRBJ1-4	few	TRBV5-6	TRBD1	TGTGCCAGCAGCGCGACAGGGATTGAAAAACTGTTTTTT	CASSATGIEKLFF
TRBJ1-2	-	TRBV6-1	TRBD1	TGTGCCAGCAGTGATCAGACCTGGGGACAGTACTATGGCTACACCTTC	CASSDQTWGQYYGYTF
TRBJ2-7	-	TRBV18	-	TGTGCCAGCTCGCCTGGGGGCCCCTACGAGCAGTACTTC	CASSPGGPYEQYF
TRBJ1-5	once	TRBV29-1	-	TGCAGCGCCCAGGGAAGTTTTGATCAGCCCCAGCATTTT	CSAQGSFDQPQHF
TRBJ2-1	-	TRBV5-1	TRBD2	TGCGCCAGCGGGCGAGAAGGCGGGACTAGCTGGGATGAGCAGTTCTTC	CASGREGGTSWDEQFF
TRBJ2-4	-	TRBV25-1	-	TGTGCCAGCAGTGGAGGAGCGGTTCAGTACTTC	CASSGGAVQYF
TRBJ1-1	few	TRBV18	-	TGTGCCAGCTCACCATTAGACAGCCCTAACACTGAAGCTTTCTTT	CASSPLDSPNTEAFF
TRBJ2-1	-	TRBV6-5	-	TGTGCCAGCAGTTTTGGAAGCGGCTCCTACAATGAGCAGTTCTTC	CASSFGSGSYNEQFF
TRBJ1-5	-	TRBV18	TRBD1	TGTGCCAGCTCACCCGGACAGGGCAGCCAGCCCCAGCATTTT	CASSPGQGSQPQHF
TRBJ2-5	-	TRBV6-5	TRBD2	TGTGCCGCGAGGGAGGGAGAGAAGACCCAGTACTTC	CAAREGEKTQYF
TRBJ1-4	-	TRBV5-1	-	TGCGCCAGCAGCCGATGGACTGGTGAAAAACTGTTTTTT	CASSRWTGEKLFF
TRBJ1-2	-	TRBV28	-	TGTGCCAGCAGTTTAAGGGAGGACTATGGCTACACCTTC	CASSLREDYGYTF
TRBJ1-2	-	TRBV28	-	TGTGCCATCACAGGATCATTGGTCTATGGCTACACCTTC	CAITGSLVYGYTF
TRBJ2-1	-	TRBV28	-	TGTGCCAGCAGTACCGACGGGGGTTTGCAGAGTGAGCAGTTCTTC	CASSTDGGLQSEQFF